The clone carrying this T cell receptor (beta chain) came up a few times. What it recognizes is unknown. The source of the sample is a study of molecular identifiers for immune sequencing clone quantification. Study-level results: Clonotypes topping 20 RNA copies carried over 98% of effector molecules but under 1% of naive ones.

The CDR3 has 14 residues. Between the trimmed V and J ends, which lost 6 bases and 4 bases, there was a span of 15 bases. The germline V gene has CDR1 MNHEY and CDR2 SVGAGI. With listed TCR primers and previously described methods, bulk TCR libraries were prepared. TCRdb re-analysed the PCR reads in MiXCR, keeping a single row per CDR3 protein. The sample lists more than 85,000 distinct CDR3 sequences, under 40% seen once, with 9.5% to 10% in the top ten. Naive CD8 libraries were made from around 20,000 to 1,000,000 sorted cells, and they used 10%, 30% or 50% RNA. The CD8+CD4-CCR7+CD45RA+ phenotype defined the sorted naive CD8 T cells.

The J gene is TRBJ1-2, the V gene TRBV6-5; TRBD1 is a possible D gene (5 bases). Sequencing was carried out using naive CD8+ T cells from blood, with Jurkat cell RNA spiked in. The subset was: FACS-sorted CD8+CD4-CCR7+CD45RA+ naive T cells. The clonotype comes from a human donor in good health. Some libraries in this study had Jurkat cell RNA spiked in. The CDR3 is CASSPLGQGYGYTF. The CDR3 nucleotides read TGTGCCAGCAGCCCCCTGGGGCAGGGCTATGGCTACACCTTC.